A selection of T cell receptor beta chains follows, all from one sample in a study of CD8 T cells in Susac syndrome. TCRdb redid the calling of the immunoSEQ multiplex PCR reads with MiXCR, one entry per CDR3 protein. In the table there are hundreds of thousands of distinct CDR3 sequences, 85% of which are singletons. Specimen: CD8+ T cells from PBMCs. The origin of the receptors is a human donor with multiple sclerosis. The CDR3 runs from the conserved cysteine through the conserved F or W. The order of the fields is J gene, clone size, D gene, V gene, CDR3 protein, CDR3 DNA. D genes are given only for firm matches. Clone size is shown for a subset of rows, as once, few, many or a class of expanded clone.

>TRBJ2-3|.|.|TRBV10-3
CAIGAGPLRTDTQYF
TGTGCCATAGGTGCAGGGCCCCTCCGGACAGATACGCAGTATTTT
>TRBJ1-2|once|.|TRBV6-5
CASSYSLRLQGYTF
TGTGCCAGCAGTTACTCGCTTCGTTTACAAGGCTACACCTTC
>TRBJ2-5|.|.|TRBV20-1
CSANPYGFILARETQYF
TGCAGTGCTAACCCCTACGGATTTATACTAGCACGAGAGACCCAGTACTTC
>TRBJ2-1|.|.|TRBV28
CASSYRGPLTSYYNEQFF
TGTGCCAGCAGTTACCGCGGACCTCTGACAAGTTACTACAATGAGCAGTTCTTC
>TRBJ2-1|once|.|TRBV12-3/TRBV12-4
CAISLGASSYNEQFF
TGTGCCATCAGTCTCGGCGCCAGCTCCTACAATGAGCAGTTCTTC
>TRBJ1-5|.|.|TRBV7-2
CASSLAMGWNQPQHF
TGTGCCAGCAGCTTAGCCATGGGGTGGAATCAGCCCCAGCATTTT
>TRBJ2-7|.|TRBD2|TRBV27
CASSVLAAAYEQYF
TGTGCCAGCAGTGTCCTAGCGGCCGCCTACGAGCAGTACTTC
>TRBJ2-1|.|TRBD1|TRBV6-5
CVSPETGGPYNEQFF
TGTGTCAGCCCCGAAACAGGGGGGCCCTACAATGAGCAGTTCTTC
>TRBJ2-7|.|TRBD1|TRBV28
CASPPSGTGGYEQYF
TGTGCCAGCCCCCCCTCCGGGACAGGGGGCTACGAGCAGTACTTC
>TRBJ1-1|.|.|TRBV28
CASSSVVAGYLATEAFF
TGTGCCAGCAGTTCGGTCGTGGCAGGGTACCTGGCCACTGAAGCTTTCTTT
>TRBJ2-7|few|.|TRBV4-1
CASSQVLGAYEQYF
TGCGCCAGCAGCCAAGTACTGGGAGCTTACGAGCAGTACTTC
>TRBJ2-7|.|.|TRBV24-1
CATSDRNSYEQYF
TGTGCCACCAGTGATCGAAACAGTTACGAGCAGTACTTC
>TRBJ1-5|.|.|TRBV5-6
CASSLGRFNQPQHF
TGTGCCAGCAGCTTGGGACGGTTCAATCAGCCCCAGCATTTT
>TRBJ2-7|.|TRBD2|TRBV27
CASSSLAGASYEQYF
TGTGCCAGCAGTTCACTGGCGGGAGCCTCCTACGAGCAGTACTTC
>TRBJ2-1|.|.|TRBV11-2
CASSWGTLLEQFF
TGTGCCAGCAGCTGGGGGACTCTCCTTGAGCAGTTCTTC
>TRBJ2-1|.|.|TRBV12-3/TRBV12-4
CASTAAGTSKAEQFF
TGTGCCAGCACCGCGGCTGGGACTTCCAAAGCGGAGCAGTTCTTC
>TRBJ2-7|.|TRBD1|TRBV4-3
CASSQARGQVYEQYF
TGCGCCAGCAGCCAAGCGAGAGGACAGGTCTACGAGCAGTACTTC
>TRBJ2-1|.|.|TRBV27
CASSFYPSGEQFF
TGTGCCAGCAGTTTCTACCCAAGCGGTGAGCAGTTCTTC
>TRBJ1-1|.|.|TRBV7-9
CASSSLGPPMNTEAFF
TGTGCCAGCAGCTCCTTGGGACCGCCCATGAACACTGAAGCTTTCTTT
>TRBJ2-7|few|.|TRBV5-6
CASSWTVSYEQYF
TGTGCCAGCAGCTGGACAGTATCCTACGAGCAGTACTTC
>TRBJ1-1|.|TRBD1|TRBV7-9
CASSSPPQGVTEAFF
TGTGCCAGCAGCTCACCCCCACAGGGGGTCACTGAAGCTTTCTTT
>TRBJ2-3|.|TRBD2|TRBV19
CASSSLAGVTDTQYF
TGTGCCAGTAGTTCTCTAGCGGGAGTCACAGATACGCAGTATTTT
>TRBJ2-7|.|TRBD1|TRBV29-1
CSVLGQGFYEQYF
TGCAGCGTCTTGGGACAGGGATTTTACGAGCAGTACTTC
>TRBJ2-1|.|.|TRBV7-2
CASSLDPGSYNEQFF
TGTGCCAGCAGCTTGGATCCCGGCTCCTACAATGAGCAGTTCTTC
>TRBJ2-1|few|TRBD2|TRBV6-5
CASSYPASGINEQFF
TGTGCCAGCAGTTACCCGGCTAGCGGGATCAATGAGCAGTTCTTC
>TRBJ1-1|.|TRBD1|TRBV7-9
CASSRQGFTEAFF
TGTGCCAGCAGCAGACAGGGGTTCACTGAAGCTTTCTTT
>TRBJ2-5|few|.|TRBV19
CASSFGSQETQYF
TGTGCCAGTAGTTTTGGCAGTCAAGAGACCCAGTACTTC
>TRBJ1-5|.|.|TRBV28
CASLAQASNQPQHF
TGTGCGAGCCTGGCACAGGCTAGCAATCAGCCCCAGCATTTT
>TRBJ2-3|.|TRBD2|TRBV24-1
CATSDLASGTPTDTQYF
TGTGCCACCAGTGATTTGGCTAGCGGGACCCCCACAGATACGCAGTATTTT
>TRBJ1-2|.|.|TRBV5-6
CASVQGGDYGYTF
TGTGCCAGCGTACAGGGAGGGGACTATGGCTACACCTTC
>TRBJ1-4|.|.|TRBV6-1
CASSEAGGLGEKLFF
TGTGCCAGCAGTGAAGCTGGGGGGCTCGGGGAAAAACTGTTTTTT
>TRBJ1-1|.|.|TRBV19
CASNWPNTEAFF
TGTGCCAGTAATTGGCCGAACACTGAAGCTTTCTTT
>TRBJ1-1|.|.|TRBV3-1
CASSQRTEGDTEAFF
TGTGCCAGCAGCCAACGAACAGAAGGGGACACTGAAGCTTTCTTT
>TRBJ2-3|.|.|TRBV13
CASSSYTADTQYF
TGTGCCAGCAGCAGTTACACAGCAGATACGCAGTATTTT
>TRBJ2-1|.|.|TRBV19
CASSIGAGGPYNEQFF
TGTGCCAGTAGTATCGGAGCGGGTGGCCCCTACAATGAGCAGTTCTTC
>TRBJ1-2|few|TRBD1|TRBV6-5
CASSFSGQGYGYTF
TGTGCCAGCAGTTTTTCCGGACAGGGGTATGGCTACACCTTC
>TRBJ2-7|.|.|TRBV7-2
CVSRDIQRTTYEQYF
TGTGTCAGTCGTGATATCCAGCGAACCACCTACGAGCAGTACTTC
>TRBJ2-1|.|.|TRBV7-2
CASTAWGSYNEQFF
TGTGCCAGCACCGCGTGGGGCTCCTACAATGAGCAGTTCTTC
>TRBJ2-7|.|TRBD2|TRBV27
CASSLGTSGSTYEQYF
TGTGCCAGCAGTTTAGGGACTAGCGGTTCAACCTACGAGCAGTACTTC
>TRBJ2-2|.|TRBD2|TRBV25-1
CASSDQGLAGHLGAGELFF
TGTGCCAGCAGTGACCAGGGACTAGCGGGACACCTCGGGGCCGGGGAGCTGTTTTTT
>TRBJ1-2|.|TRBD1|TRBV6-1
CASSPMRAGGDGYTF
TGTGCCAGCAGCCCAATGAGGGCAGGGGGAGATGGCTACACCTTC
>TRBJ1-2|few|TRBD1|TRBV6-1
CASPRDRADINGYTF
TGTGCCAGCCCTAGGGACAGGGCCGATATAAATGGCTACACCTTC
>TRBJ2-7|.|TRBD2|TRBV28
CASLQTSGSYEQYF
TGTGCCAGCCTCCAGACTAGCGGTTCCTACGAGCAGTACTTC
>TRBJ2-1|.|TRBD2|TRBV14
CASSHGLDPGRSYNEQFF
TGTGCCAGCAGCCACGGACTAGACCCCGGTCGCTCCTACAATGAGCAGTTCTTC
>TRBJ2-7|.|.|TRBV19
CASSPKQSYEQYF
TGTGCCAGTAGCCCCAAGCAGTCTTACGAGCAGTACTTC
>TRBJ2-3|.|.|TRBV12-3/TRBV12-4
CASSLGRGTQYF
TGTGCCAGCAGTTTAGGGAGAGGTACGCAGTATTTT
>TRBJ2-7|.|.|TRBV27
CASSYPGRVDEQCF
TGTGCCAGCAGTTACCCGGGGCGAGTGGACGAGCAGTGCTTC
>TRBJ2-1|.|.|TRBV19
CASSSTAYNEQFF
TGTGCCAGTAGTTCCACAGCTTACAATGAGCAGTTCTTC
>TRBJ2-5|.|.|TRBV11-2
CASSPLMARAYQETQYF
TGTGCCAGCAGCCCATTAATGGCGAGGGCCTACCAAGAGACCCAGTACTTC
>TRBJ1-5|.|.|TRBV12-3/TRBV12-4
CASSLSWSSNQPQHF
TGTGCCAGCAGTTTGAGTTGGTCCTCAAATCAGCCCCAGCATTTT
>TRBJ2-7|.|.|TRBV12-3/TRBV12-4
CATGRDSFYEQYF
TGTGCCACGGGTCGAGACAGCTTCTACGAGCAGTACTTC
>TRBJ1-1|.|.|TRBV27
CASSLSRAPDTEAFF
TGTGCCAGCAGTTTATCCAGGGCCCCTGACACTGAAGCTTTCTTT
>TRBJ1-2|.|TRBD1|TRBV3-1
CASSQSPVLGQETYGYTF
TGTGCCAGCAGCCAAAGCCCTGTCCTGGGACAGGAAACTTATGGCTACACCTTC
>TRBJ2-2|.|.|TRBV20-1
CSAWRGLPNTGELFF
TGCAGTGCCTGGCGAGGGCTCCCGAACACCGGGGAGCTGTTTTTT
>TRBJ2-7|once|.|TRBV30
CAWSGSGPNYEQYF
TGTGCCTGGAGTGGAAGCGGGCCCAACTACGAGCAGTACTTC
>TRBJ2-1|.|.|TRBV7-2
CASSLGPGQAYNEQFF
TGTGCCAGCAGCTTAGGGCCGGGCCAGGCCTACAATGAGCAGTTCTTC
>TRBJ2-4|.|.|TRBV12-3/TRBV12-4
CASSFRVAGLLAKNIQYF
TGTGCCAGCAGTTTTCGCGTGGCGGGGCTACTAGCCAAAAACATTCAGTACTTC